Described below is a single TCR beta chain sequence and its context. This sample is drawn from a study of cytomegalovirus exposure and HLA in healthy donors. The CDR3 is 15 residues long. V lost 4 bases to trimming and J lost 1 base; unmatched junction nucleotides: 3. The germline V gene encodes CDR1 SGDLS and CDR2 YYNGEE. This PCR relied on a set of 60 Vbeta primers and 13 Jbeta primers. The method was immunoSEQ multiplex PCR; TCRdb's version includes in-frame clones alone and lacks a portion of them. The sample holds 120,000 to 150,000 clones, around 79% seen once. V usage is TRBV9 and J usage is TRBJ2-7; 12 bases agree with TRBD2. The sample comprised PBMCs. The source of this sequence is a man in his forties or fifties in good health and CMV-seropositive. CDR3 sequence (DNA): TGTGCCAGCAGCCACGGGACTAGCGGGTCCTACGAGCAGTACTTC. Its protein product is CASSHGTSGSYEQYF.